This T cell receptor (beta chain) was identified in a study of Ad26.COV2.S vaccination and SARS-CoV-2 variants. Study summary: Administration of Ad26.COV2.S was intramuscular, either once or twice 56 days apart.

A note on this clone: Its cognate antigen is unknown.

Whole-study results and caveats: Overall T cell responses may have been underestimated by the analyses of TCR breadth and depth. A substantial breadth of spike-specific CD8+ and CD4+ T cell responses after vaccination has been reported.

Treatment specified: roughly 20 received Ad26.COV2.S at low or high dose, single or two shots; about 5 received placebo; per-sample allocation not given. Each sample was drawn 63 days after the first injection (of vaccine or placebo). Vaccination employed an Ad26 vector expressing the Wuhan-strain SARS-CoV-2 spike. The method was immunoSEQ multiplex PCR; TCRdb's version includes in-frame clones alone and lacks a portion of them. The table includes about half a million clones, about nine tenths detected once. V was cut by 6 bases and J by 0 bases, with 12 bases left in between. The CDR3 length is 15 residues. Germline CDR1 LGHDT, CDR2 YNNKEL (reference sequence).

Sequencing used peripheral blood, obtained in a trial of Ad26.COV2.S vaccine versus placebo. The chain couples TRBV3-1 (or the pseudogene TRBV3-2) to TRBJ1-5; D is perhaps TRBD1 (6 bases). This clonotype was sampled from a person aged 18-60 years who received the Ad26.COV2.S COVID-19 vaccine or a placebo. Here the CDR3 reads CASSPDRYSNQPQHF. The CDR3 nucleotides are TGTGCCAGCAGTCCTGACAGGTATAGCAATCAGCCCCAGCATTTT.